Below, 17 T cell receptor beta chains from the same sample are listed, as sequenced in a study of blood T cells in healthy people across ages. A J-beta primer mix and a sample-barcoded 5' primer were used in a second PCR of roughly 6 to 11 cycles. TCRdb itself ran the 5' RACE reads through MiXCR, one entry per CDR3 protein. The sample has 1.5 million to 2 million distinct CDR3 sequences; less than 50% are singletons. The sequencing input was blood. The source is a woman in her thirties or forties in good health.

This chain connects TRBV20-1 to TRBJ1-2; a weak D match, TRBD1 (6 bases). Germline CDR1 reads DFQATT; CDR2 reads SNEGSKA (reference sequence). Trimming removed 4 bases from V and 4 bases from J, with 10 bases in between. The CDR3 has 12 amino acids. The CDR3 is CSATTGPYGYTF. DNA for the CDR3: TGCAGTGCTACAACAGGGCCCTATGGCTACACCTTC.

The V call is TRBV15, the J call TRBJ2-7; 9 nucleotides line up with TRBD2. There are 15 residues in the CDR3. V lost 5 bases and J lost 6; bases outside the gene matches: 11. The germline V gene encodes CDR1 LNHNV and CDR2 YYDKDF (reference sequence). Written as DNA, the CDR3 is TGTGCCACCAGCGGTCCGGGACTAGCACCTGGCGAGCAGTACTTC. Protein: CATSGPGLAPGEQYF.

This clonotype has more than one count but fewer than ten. This chain joins TRBV7-8 and TRBJ1-6, with TRBD1 identical over 11 bases. The length of the CDR3 is 17 residues. V shed 5 bases, J shed 8 bases, and the junction held 11 bases outside the gene matches. Per germline, CDR1 SGHVS and CDR2 FQNEAQ. Here the CDR3 DNA reads TGTGCCAGCAGCCGACGGGTTCGGGGACAGGGGGATTCACCCCTCCACTTT. Translating it yields CASSRRVRGQGDSPLHF.

The genes are TRBV29-1 and TRBJ2-7; 7 bases match TRBD1. The germline gives CDR1 SQVTM, CDR2 ANQGSEA. The V segment lost 7 bases and the J segment 5 bases; nucleotides outside the gene matches: 5. The CDR3 runs 11 residues. CDR3 coding DNA: TGCAGCGCCGAGACAGGGAACGAGCAGTACTTC. It codes for CSAETGNEQYF.

J is TRBJ2-7 and V is TRBV29-1; no definite D call. The V gene lost 6 bases and the J gene lost 7 bases, with 22 bases spanning the gap. Germline lookup yields CDR1 SQVTM and CDR2 ANQGSEA. This CDR3 has 14 residues. CDR3 DNA sequence: TGCAGCGTCGAGGCGCGCACTGGATACAATGAGCAGTACTTC. Translation: CSVEARTGYNEQYF.

This chain joins TRBV15 and TRBJ2-7; 7 positions match TRBD1. The CDR3 has 14 amino acids. With 4 bases clipped from V and 2 bases from J, the junction kept 5 bases outside the gene matches. Germline CDR1 is LNHNV and CDR2 is YYDKDF (reference sequence). In nucleotides, the CDR3 is TGTGCCACCAGCACGGACAGGAACACCTACGAGCAGTACTTC. Translation gives CATSTDRNTYEQYF.

V gene TRBV6-6 combines with J gene TRBJ1-5; D not certain. The germline V gene has CDR1 MNHNY and CDR2 SVGAGI (reference sequence). The CDR3 totals 13 residues. V was shortened by 8 bases and J by 2 bases, with 10 bases between the two germline ends. The DNA of the CDR3 is TGTGCCAGCGCAGTGGCGCGCAATCAGCCCCAGCATTTT. It encodes CASAVARNQPQHF.

The chain joins TRBV29-1 to TRBJ2-7; D might be TRBD1 (6 bases). V lost 3 bases and J 2 bases, leaving 11 bases between the germline ends. The CDR3 is 13 amino acids. Germline values: CDR1 SQVTM, CDR2 ANQGSEA. The CDR3 bases are TGCAGCGTTGAGTCCAGGGGCGCCTACGAGCAGTACTTC. This codes for CSVESRGAYEQYF.

The chain is built from TRBV29-1 and TRBJ1-4, with D unresolved. The CDR3 spans 13 residues. V shed 4 bases and J shed 7 bases, with 13 bases lying between them. Germline V gene data show CDR1 as SQVTM and CDR2 as ANQGSEA. This CDR3 reads CSVVRAIGEKLFF. The CDR3 coding sequence is TGCAGCGTTGTTAGGGCAATAGGTGAAAAACTGTTTTTT.

There are a few counts of this clonotype. The V call is TRBV18, the J call TRBJ2-7; D might be TRBD1 (5 bases). Germline CDR1 is KGHSH and CDR2 is LQKENI. The CDR3 spans 14 residues. Trimming removed 6 bases at V and 2 bases at J, with 14 bases between. Here the CDR3 DNA reads TGTGCCAGCTCCCCGACAGCGAAAACCTACGAGCAGTACTTC. Its protein is CASSPTAKTYEQYF.

The rearrangement joins TRBV4-2 to TRBJ2-7; 8 bases fit TRBD2. CDR3 length: 16 residues. With V trimmed by 0 bases and J by 0 bases, 4 bases remained unmatched. Germline V CDR1 and CDR2: LGHNA, YNFKEQ. In DNA form, the CDR3 reads TGTGCCAGCAGCCAAGATTTGGGACTAGGCTCCTACGAGCAGTACTTC. It specifies CASSQDLGLGSYEQYF.

The V call is TRBV7-8, the J call TRBJ2-1; 12 bases are shared with TRBD2. The V segment lost 4 bases and the J segment 8 bases; nucleotides outside the gene matches: 6. The CDR3 spans 15 residues. CDR1 SGHVS and CDR2 FQNEAQ come from the germline V gene. The CDR3 reads CASSSLAGGPDEQFF. The CDR3 DNA reads as TGTGCCAGCAGCTCCCTAGCGGGGGGGCCGGATGAGCAGTTCTTC. Full variable domain (outside the CDR3, taken from reference TRBV7-8 and TRBJ2-1): GAGVSQSPRYKVAKRGQDVALRCDPISGHVSLFWYQQALGQGPEFLTYFQNEAQLDKSGLPSDRFFAERPEGSVSTLKIQRTQQEDSAVYLCASSSLAGGPDEQFFGPGTRLTVL.

The V and J genes are TRBV5-1 and TRBJ1-4, with D tentatively TRBD1 (6 bases). The CDR3 covers 14 residues. The germline V gene has CDR1 SGHRS and CDR2 YFSETQ. Trimming took off 1 base at V and 5 bases at J, with 9 bases between the two ends. In DNA, the CDR3 is TGCGCCAGCAGCTTGTGGGGGCCGAATGAAAAACTGTTTTTT. This translates into CASSLWGPNEKLFF.

The gene calls are TRBV15 and TRBJ2-1; 11 bases match TRBD2. J gave up 5 bases and V 4 bases, and 4 bases lay outside the gene matches. The CDR3 extends over 15 amino acids. Germline lookup yields CDR1 LNHNV and CDR2 YYDKDF (reference sequence). CDR3 in amino acids: CATSNPGLADNEQFF. Written as DNA, the CDR3 is TGTGCCACCAGCAACCCGGGACTAGCGGACAATGAGCAGTTCTTC.

There are a few counts of this clonotype. This chain joins TRBV20-1 and TRBJ2-1; 9 bases align to TRBD2. The germline V gene has CDR1 DFQATT and CDR2 SNEGSKA (reference sequence). V lost 1 base, J lost 0 bases, and 10 bases stayed unmatched. This CDR3 contains 18 residues. The CDR3 nucleotides read TGCAGTGCTAGAGTTCAAGCGGGGGGCCAAAGCTCCTACAATGAGCAGTTCTTC. It encodes CSARVQAGGQSSYNEQFF.

The J gene is TRBJ2-7, the V gene TRBV10-3; 8 bases map to TRBD1. The CDR3 is 15 residues long. J was trimmed by 4 bases and V by 0 bases; bases with no gene match: 5. Per germline, CDR1 ENHRY and CDR2 SYGVKD. In DNA form, the CDR3 reads TGTGCCATCAGTGAGTCGGCAGGGGGCGGGTACGAGCAGTACTTC. Translation: CAISESAGGGYEQYF.

This clonotype was detected only a few times. The genes are TRBV6-2 or TRBV6-3 and TRBJ2-4, with D maybe TRBD1 (6 bases). Between the trimmed V and J ends, which lost 0 bases and 2 bases, there was a span of 20 bases. Germline V lookup: CDR1 MNHEY, CDR2 SVGEGT. CDR3 size: 19 residues. CDR3 in amino acids: CASSYSPLGAGGTKNIQYF. CDR3 nucleotides: TGTGCCAGCAGTTACTCCCCTCTGGGGGCCGGAGGAACCAAAAACATTCAGTACTTC.